The sequence of this T cell receptor (beta chain) was determined in a study of Ad26.COV2.S vaccination and SARS-CoV-2 variants. Across the study: Donor got 5x10^10 or 1x10^11 viral particles of Ad26.COV2.S.

The sample's treatment: roughly 18 received Ad26.COV2.S at low or high dose, single or two shots; roughly five received placebo; per-sample allocation not given. Repertoires come from day 63 after the first vaccine or placebo injection. Adults aged 18-55 years in Boston included the donor. In the vaccine, an Ad26 vector expressed the SARS-CoV-2 spike of the Wuhan strain. Germline trimming cut 0 bases from V and 6 bases from J; bases unmatched to any gene: 3. Germline lookup yields CDR1 KGHSH and CDR2 LQKENI. The CDR3 has 16 residues. Generated by immunoSEQ multiplex PCR, the TCRdb table keeps only in-frame clones and is missing some. Among about 400,000 clones listed, approximately 91% were seen once.

The source is a person between 18 and 60 years old who received the Ad26.COV2.S COVID-19 vaccine or a placebo. The genes are TRBV18 and TRBJ2-7; 15 nucleotides align to TRBD2. The input for sequencing was peripheral blood, taken in a trial of Ad26.COV2.S vaccine versus placebo. As DNA, the CDR3 is TGTGCCAGCTCACCACCCAAGGGACTAGCGGGAGGCGAGCAGTACTTC. Translating gives CASSPPKGLAGGEQYF.